The rows below give T cell receptor beta chains drawn from one sample of a study of cytomegalovirus exposure and HLA in healthy donors. The data were produced by immunoSEQ multiplex PCR, yet TCRdb's version contains in-frame clones alone and is incomplete. The data hold approximately 180,000 clones, with more than 75% observed a single time. The sample consisted of PBMCs. The receptors were gathered from a woman in her twenties or thirties in good health and CMV-seronegative. The CDR3 runs from the conserved cysteine through the conserved F or W. A D gene is named only where the DNA matches it firmly. A row's size may be missing; if present it is once, few, many or a size class.

j_call,v_call,d_call,clone_size,cdr3_aa,cdr3_nt
TRBJ2-3,TRBV13,NA,NA,CASSSYRDTQYF,TGTGCCAGCAGCTCATATAGAGATACGCAGTATTTT
TRBJ1-2,TRBV4-3,TRBD1,NA,CASSQGTQGGQGYTF,TGCGCCAGCAGCCAAGGTACTCAGGGGGGCCAGGGCTACACCTTC
TRBJ2-7,TRBV25-1,NA,NA,CASRQNSYEQYF,TGTGCCAGCAGACAGAACTCCTACGAGCAGTACTTC
TRBJ2-1,TRBV5-1,NA,NA,CASSVDSYNEQFF,TGCGCCAGCAGCGTCGACTCTTACAATGAGCAGTTCTTC
TRBJ1-6,TRBV28,NA,NA,CASKDTNSPLHF,TGTGCCAGCAAGGACACCAATTCACCCCTCCACTTT
TRBJ2-5,TRBV7-6,TRBD2,NA,CASSLLAGEETQYF,TGTGCCAGCAGCTTACTAGCGGGGGAAGAGACCCAGTACTTC
TRBJ2-5,TRBV4-2,TRBD1,NA,CASSQGATGGYQETQYF,TGTGCCAGCAGCCAAGGAGCGACAGGGGGTTACCAAGAGACCCAGTACTTC
TRBJ1-1,TRBV6-1,NA,few,CASRTRQLNTEAFF,TGTGCCAGCAGGACTCGACAGCTGAACACTGAAGCTTTCTTT
TRBJ2-1,TRBV15,TRBD1,NA,CATSRDRVTGASNNEQFF,TGTGCCACCAGCAGAGATCGGGTGACAGGGGCCTCGAACAATGAGCAGTTCTTC
TRBJ1-1,TRBV30,TRBD1,once,CAWSGGTGRYTEAFF,TGTGCCTGGAGCGGCGGGACAGGGCGGTACACTGAAGCTTTCTTT
TRBJ1-5,TRBV19,NA,NA,CASSIDRKLGGRNQPQHF,TGTGCCAGTAGTATAGATCGGAAACTTGGTGGGAGAAATCAGCCCCAGCATTTT
TRBJ1-2,TRBV11-2,NA,NA,CASTTGLRYGYTF,TGTGCCAGCACAACAGGGCTTCGGTATGGCTACACCTTC
TRBJ2-2,TRBV4-3,NA,NA,CASSQGQNTGELFF,TGCGCCAGCAGCCAAGGACAGAACACCGGGGAGCTGTTTTTT
TRBJ2-6,TRBV27,NA,NA,CASSLSPISGANVLTF,TGTGCCAGCAGTTTATCCCCCATCTCTGGGGCCAACGTCCTGACTTTC
TRBJ1-2,TRBV18,NA,NA,CASSPPSGQGDGYTF,TGTGCCAGCTCACCACCGAGTGGGCAGGGCGATGGCTACACCTTC